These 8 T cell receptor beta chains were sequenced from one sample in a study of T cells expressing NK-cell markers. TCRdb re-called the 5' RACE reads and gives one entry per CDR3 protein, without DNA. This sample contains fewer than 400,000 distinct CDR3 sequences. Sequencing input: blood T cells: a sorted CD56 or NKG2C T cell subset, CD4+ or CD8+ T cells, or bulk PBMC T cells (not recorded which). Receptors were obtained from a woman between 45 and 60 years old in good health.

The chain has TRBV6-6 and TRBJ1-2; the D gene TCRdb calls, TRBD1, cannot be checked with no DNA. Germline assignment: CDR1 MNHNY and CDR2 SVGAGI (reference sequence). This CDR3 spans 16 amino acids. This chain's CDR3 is CASSYLPGQGSYGYTF.

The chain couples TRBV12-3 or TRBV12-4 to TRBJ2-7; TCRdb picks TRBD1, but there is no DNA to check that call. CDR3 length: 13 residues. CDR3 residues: CASTGDPGEEQYF.

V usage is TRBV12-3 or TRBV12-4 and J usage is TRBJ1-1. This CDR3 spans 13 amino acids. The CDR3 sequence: CASSSRFGAEAFF.

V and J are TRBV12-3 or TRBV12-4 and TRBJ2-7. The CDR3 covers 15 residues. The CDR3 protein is CASSLVAGLPYEQYF.

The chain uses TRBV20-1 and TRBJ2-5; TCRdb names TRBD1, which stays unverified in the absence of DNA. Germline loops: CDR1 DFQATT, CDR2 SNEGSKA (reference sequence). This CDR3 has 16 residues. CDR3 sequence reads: CSARDLLRGREETQYF.

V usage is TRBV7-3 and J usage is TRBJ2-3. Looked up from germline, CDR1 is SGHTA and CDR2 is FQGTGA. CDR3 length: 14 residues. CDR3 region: CASSQPLSGDTQYF. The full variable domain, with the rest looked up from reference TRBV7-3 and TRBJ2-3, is GAGVSQTPSNKVTEKGKYVELRCDPISGHTALYWYRQSLGQGPEFLIYFQGTGAADDSGLPNDRFFAVRPEGSVSTLKIQRTERGDSAVYLCASSQPLSGDTQYFGPGTRLTVL.

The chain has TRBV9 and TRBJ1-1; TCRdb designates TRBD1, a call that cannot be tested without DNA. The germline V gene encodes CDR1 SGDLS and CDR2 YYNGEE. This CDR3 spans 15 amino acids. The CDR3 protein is CASSPRQGPHNEAFF.

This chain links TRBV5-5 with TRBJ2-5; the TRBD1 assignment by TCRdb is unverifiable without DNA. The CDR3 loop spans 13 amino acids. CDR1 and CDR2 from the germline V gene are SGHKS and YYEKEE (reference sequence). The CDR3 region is CASSLSWGETQYF.